The clone carrying this TCR beta chain was recorded a few times. Using constant-segment primers, 5'RACE produced TCR alpha and TCR beta cDNA libraries carrying sample barcodes and UMIs. TCRdb independently ran MiXCR on the 5' RACE reads; one entry per CDR3 protein. The data hold about 430,000 distinct CDR3 sequences, with approximately 25% observed a single time. The data originate from a study of T-cell memory formation after mild COVID-19. The V gene end was trimmed by 4 bases and the J gene end by 8 bases; junction bases not matched to a gene: 6. CDR1 and CDR2 (germline): SGHNT, YYREEE (reference sequence). The CDR3 loop spans 16 amino acids.

This sequence was found in an adult woman who had mild COVID-19 (a few samples of this study predate the infection). Cell type and time point are not known. The chain uses TRBV5-4 and TRBJ2-1; 16 positions match TRBD2. Sequences were obtained from PBMCs or a T cell subset sorted from them (not recorded which). DNA for the CDR3: TGTGCCAGCAGCCCCGGGACTAGCGGGAGGGCCGATGAGCAGTTCTTC. Its translation: CASSPGTSGRADEQFF.